These T cell receptor beta chains were read from a single sample in a study of early T cells in non-severe SARS-CoV-2 infection. TCRdb called the 5' RACE reads again in MiXCR, with one record for every CDR3 protein. The profile shows about 110,000 distinct CDR3 sequences, around 13% of them singletons. The source material was whole blood, sampled at baseline. The receptor set was obtained from an adult who was a healthcare worker with PCR-confirmed SARS-CoV-2 infection or an uninfected control (not recorded which). Each CDR3 is given with its conserved first and last residue. Fields, in order: clone size, D gene, J gene, CDR3 length, V gene, CDR3 protein, CDR3 DNA. D genes are given only for firm matches. Size values are once, few and many counts, or a class for expanded clones, and some rows have none.

abundance: many
d_gene: .
j_gene: TRBJ1-3
len: 13
v_gene: TRBV29-1
CDR3aa: CSAVPLNGNTIYF
CDR3nt: TGCAGCGCGGTCCCCCTAAACGGAAACACCATATATTTT

abundance: few
d_gene: .
j_gene: TRBJ2-7
len: 13
v_gene: TRBV5-4
CDR3aa: CASSWPGGHEQYF
CDR3nt: TGTGCCAGCAGCTGGCCGGGGGGCCACGAGCAGTACTTC

abundance: many
d_gene: .
j_gene: TRBJ1-2
len: 13
v_gene: TRBV6-1
CDR3aa: CASSEFSRERYTF
CDR3nt: TGTGCCAGCAGTGAATTTTCGAGGGAGCGCTACACCTTC

abundance: few
d_gene: TRBD1
j_gene: TRBJ2-7
len: 13
v_gene: TRBV10-1
CDR3aa: CASSQGVTYEQYF
CDR3nt: TGCGCCAGCAGTCAGGGGGTCACCTACGAGCAGTACTTC

abundance: .
d_gene: TRBD1
j_gene: TRBJ1-2
len: 16
v_gene: TRBV2
CDR3aa: CASSETRLGQGLGYTF
CDR3nt: TGTGCCAGCAGTGAGACGCGGCTCGGACAGGGGCTTGGCTACACCTTC

abundance: few
d_gene: .
j_gene: TRBJ2-1
len: 12
v_gene: TRBV29-1
CDR3aa: CSVEDLRGEQFF
CDR3nt: TGCAGCGTTGAAGATCTAAGAGGAGAGCAGTTCTTC

abundance: few
d_gene: .
j_gene: TRBJ1-2
len: 15
v_gene: TRBV5-1
CDR3aa: CASSWDGSLNYGYTF
CDR3nt: TGCGCCAGCAGCTGGGACGGCAGTCTTAACTATGGCTACACCTTC

abundance: .
d_gene: TRBD1
j_gene: TRBJ1-5
len: 14
v_gene: TRBV9
CDR3aa: CASRVDRDNQPQHF
CDR3nt: TGTGCCAGCAGGGTGGACAGGGACAATCAGCCCCAGCATTTT

abundance: .
d_gene: TRBD1
j_gene: TRBJ1-4
len: 15
v_gene: TRBV7-2
CDR3aa: CASSSPGQGGEKLFF
CDR3nt: TGTGCCAGCAGCTCGCCTGGACAGGGTGGAGAAAAACTGTTTTTT

abundance: .
d_gene: .
j_gene: TRBJ2-3
len: 13
v_gene: TRBV29-1
CDR3aa: CSVLRGLTDTQYF
CDR3nt: TGCAGCGTTTTGCGCGGACTCACAGATACGCAGTATTTT

abundance: .
d_gene: .
j_gene: TRBJ2-7
len: 12
v_gene: TRBV20-1
CDR3aa: CSARDRLPEQYF
CDR3nt: TGCAGTGCTAGAGATAGACTCCCTGAGCAGTACTTC

abundance: few
d_gene: TRBD1
j_gene: TRBJ2-7
len: 15
v_gene: TRBV28
CDR3aa: CASTSPGTGTYEQYF
CDR3nt: TGTGCCAGCACCTCCCCAGGGACAGGGACCTACGAGCAGTACTTC

abundance: .
d_gene: .
j_gene: TRBJ2-4
len: 15
v_gene: TRBV6-1
CDR3aa: CASSEEPAVKNIQYF
CDR3nt: TGTGCCAGCAGTGAAGAACCGGCTGTCAAAAACATTCAGTACTTC

abundance: .
d_gene: .
j_gene: TRBJ2-2
len: 15
v_gene: TRBV21-1
CDR3aa: CASSKPDRETGELFF
CDR3nt: TGTGCCAGCAGCAAACCGGACAGGGAAACCGGGGAGCTGTTTTTT

abundance: many
d_gene: TRBD2
j_gene: TRBJ2-1
len: 16
v_gene: TRBV5-1
CDR3aa: CASNRLAGGSYNEQFF
CDR3nt: TGCGCCAGCAACCGACTAGCGGGGGGGTCTTACAATGAGCAGTTCTTC

abundance: once
d_gene: .
j_gene: TRBJ2-6
len: 16
v_gene: TRBV7-3
CDR3aa: CASSFYSLSGANVLTF
CDR3nt: TGTGCCAGCAGCTTCTACAGTCTCTCCGGGGCCAACGTCCTGACTTTC

abundance: .
d_gene: .
j_gene: TRBJ1-1
len: 14
v_gene: TRBV7-9
CDR3aa: CASSLGTLNTEAFF
CDR3nt: TGTGCCAGCAGCCTGGGGACCCTGAACACTGAAGCTTTCTTT

abundance: .
d_gene: TRBD2
j_gene: TRBJ2-1
len: 15
v_gene: TRBV9
CDR3aa: CASSFSGDSYNEQFF
CDR3nt: TGTGCCAGCAGCTTTAGCGGGGATTCCTACAATGAGCAGTTCTTC

abundance: few
d_gene: .
j_gene: TRBJ1-6
len: 13
v_gene: TRBV5-1
CDR3aa: CASSPDRDSPLHF
CDR3nt: TGCGCCAGCAGCCCCGACCGGGATTCACCCCTCCACTTT

abundance: few
d_gene: .
j_gene: TRBJ2-5
len: 14
v_gene: TRBV5-4
CDR3aa: CASSLSKVQETQYF
CDR3nt: TGTGCCAGCAGCTTGAGTAAAGTTCAAGAGACCCAGTACTTC

abundance: .
d_gene: .
j_gene: TRBJ1-1
len: 15
v_gene: TRBV5-1
CDR3aa: CASSSPQTGNTEAFF
CDR3nt: TGCGCCAGCAGCTCTCCTCAGACAGGGAACACTGAAGCTTTCTTT

abundance: .
d_gene: .
j_gene: TRBJ2-3
len: 12
v_gene: TRBV5-1
CDR3aa: CASGEGTDTQYF
CDR3nt: TGCGCCAGCGGTGAGGGCACAGATACGCAGTATTTT

abundance: .
d_gene: .
j_gene: TRBJ2-2
len: 17
v_gene: TRBV5-1
CDR3aa: CASSPAGPRTFTGELFF
CDR3nt: TGCGCCAGCAGCCCCGCCGGGCCCCGGACCTTCACCGGGGAGCTGTTTTTT

abundance: .
d_gene: TRBD2
j_gene: TRBJ2-7
len: 15
v_gene: TRBV27
CDR3aa: CACSLYRTSGYEQYF
CDR3nt: TGTGCCTGCAGTTTATATCGGACTAGCGGCTACGAGCAGTACTTC

abundance: .
d_gene: .
j_gene: TRBJ1-4
len: 14
v_gene: TRBV6-6
CDR3aa: CASKGSLLYEKLFF
CDR3nt: TGTGCCAGCAAGGGCAGCTTATTATATGAAAAACTGTTTTTT

abundance: few
d_gene: .
j_gene: TRBJ1-6
len: 14
v_gene: TRBV6-1
CDR3aa: CASSQRGGGPPLHF
CDR3nt: TGTGCCAGCAGTCAGAGGGGCGGAGGCCCACCCCTCCACTTT

abundance: many
d_gene: TRBD2
j_gene: TRBJ2-7
len: 17
v_gene: TRBV20-1
CDR3aa: CSAQLESSGRWSYEQYF
CDR3nt: TGCAGTGCCCAGCTCGAGAGTAGCGGGAGATGGTCCTACGAGCAGTACTTC

abundance: .
d_gene: .
j_gene: TRBJ2-2
len: 13
v_gene: TRBV2
CDR3aa: CASIFQGTGELFF
CDR3nt: TGTGCCAGCATATTCCAGGGGACCGGGGAGCTGTTTTTT

abundance: .
d_gene: .
j_gene: TRBJ2-3
len: 12
v_gene: TRBV24-1
CDR3aa: CATSGDPDTQYF
CDR3nt: TGTGCCACCAGTGGGGACCCAGATACGCAGTATTTT

abundance: .
d_gene: .
j_gene: TRBJ1-6
len: 14
v_gene: TRBV21-1
CDR3aa: CATSSGSYNSPLHF
CDR3nt: TGTGCCACTTCCTCTGGCTCCTATAATTCACCCCTCCACTTT

abundance: .
d_gene: TRBD2
j_gene: TRBJ2-1
len: 16
v_gene: TRBV11-1
CDR3aa: CASSFNSGGILNEQFF
CDR3nt: TGTGCCAGCAGTTTCAATAGCGGGGGTATCCTGAATGAGCAGTTCTTC

abundance: .
d_gene: .
j_gene: TRBJ1-5
len: 15
v_gene: TRBV7-9
CDR3aa: CASSLEPGVGQPQHF
CDR3nt: TGTGCCAGCAGCTTGGAACCAGGGGTTGGTCAGCCCCAGCATTTT

abundance: many
d_gene: .
j_gene: TRBJ2-5
len: 15
v_gene: TRBV6-5
CDR3aa: CASRRLGAGRETQYF
CDR3nt: TGTGCCAGCAGGCGTCTCGGGGCTGGGAGGGAGACCCAGTACTTC

abundance: many
d_gene: TRBD1
j_gene: TRBJ1-5
len: 14
v_gene: TRBV2
CDR3aa: CASSQTGYGQPQHF
CDR3nt: TGTGCCAGCAGTCAGACAGGGTACGGTCAGCCCCAGCATTTT

abundance: few
d_gene: .
j_gene: TRBJ1-2
len: 13
v_gene: TRBV10-3
CDR3aa: CAISDGTNYGYTF
CDR3nt: TGTGCCATCAGTGATGGAACAAACTATGGCTACACCTTC

abundance: .
d_gene: .
j_gene: TRBJ2-7
len: 12
v_gene: TRBV7-9
CDR3aa: CASSLPGSEQYF
CDR3nt: TGTGCCAGCAGCTTACCGGGGAGCGAGCAGTACTTC

abundance: few
d_gene: .
j_gene: TRBJ1-2
len: 15
v_gene: TRBV15
CDR3aa: CATSRAVDRLSGYTF
CDR3nt: TGTGCCACCAGCAGAGCGGTCGACAGACTATCCGGTTACACCTTC

abundance: .
d_gene: TRBD2
j_gene: TRBJ2-7
len: 16
v_gene: TRBV11-3
CDR3aa: CASSPTVGSGTYEQYF
CDR3nt: TGTGCCAGCAGTCCTACGGTGGGGAGCGGGACCTACGAGCAGTACTTC

abundance: .
d_gene: .
j_gene: TRBJ1-1
len: 15
v_gene: TRBV10-1
CDR3aa: CASSETSGTNGEAFF
CDR3nt: TGCGCCAGCAGTGAGACCTCCGGGACAAACGGGGAAGCTTTCTTT

abundance: few
d_gene: TRBD2
j_gene: TRBJ2-3
len: 17
v_gene: TRBV5-1
CDR3aa: CASSLDLRGDSTDTQYF
CDR3nt: TGCGCCAGCAGCTTGGATTTGCGGGGGGATAGCACAGATACGCAGTATTTT

abundance: few
d_gene: TRBD2
j_gene: TRBJ2-1
len: 15
v_gene: TRBV11-2
CDR3aa: CASSLAGQTFNEQFF
CDR3nt: TGTGCCAGCAGCCTAGCGGGGCAAACCTTCAATGAGCAGTTCTTC

abundance: .
d_gene: TRBD1
j_gene: TRBJ2-5
len: 17
v_gene: TRBV11-2
CDR3aa: CASSLDPLTGGEKTQYF
CDR3nt: TGTGCCAGCAGCTTAGACCCCTTGACAGGGGGCGAGAAGACCCAGTACTTC

abundance: .
d_gene: .
j_gene: TRBJ2-3
len: 11
v_gene: TRBV29-1
CDR3aa: CSVESTDTQYF
CDR3nt: TGCAGCGTTGAATCGACGGATACGCAGTATTTT

abundance: many
d_gene: .
j_gene: TRBJ1-4
len: 17
v_gene: TRBV14
CDR3aa: CASSQGVSAGTNEKLFF
CDR3nt: TGTGCCAGCAGCCAAGGAGTAAGCGCCGGAACTAATGAAAAACTGTTTTTT

abundance: .
d_gene: TRBD2
j_gene: TRBJ2-3
len: 17
v_gene: TRBV28
CDR3aa: CASSGGLAGGPTDTQYF
CDR3nt: TGTGCCAGCAGTGGGGGACTAGCGGGAGGGCCAACAGATACGCAGTATTTT

abundance: few
d_gene: .
j_gene: TRBJ1-2
len: 12
v_gene: TRBV28
CDR3aa: CASTQGRYGYTF
CDR3nt: TGTGCCAGTACACAGGGCCGCTATGGCTACACCTTC

abundance: .
d_gene: TRBD1
j_gene: TRBJ2-1
len: 14
v_gene: TRBV3-1
CDR3aa: CASSPWDRGYEQFF
CDR3nt: TGTGCCAGCAGCCCATGGGACAGGGGGTATGAGCAGTTCTTC

abundance: .
d_gene: TRBD2
j_gene: TRBJ2-5
len: 12
v_gene: TRBV11-2
CDR3aa: CATSGSQETQYF
CDR3nt: TGTGCAACTAGCGGGAGCCAAGAGACCCAGTACTTC

abundance: .
d_gene: .
j_gene: TRBJ1-1
len: 13
v_gene: TRBV7-3
CDR3aa: CASSPHGTDEAFF
CDR3nt: TGTGCCAGCAGCCCCCACGGGACGGATGAAGCTTTCTTT